This entry features one T cell receptor beta chain sequence. What antigen it recognizes has not been identified. Base qualities are not at hand, and no much larger clone is one base apart. This sample was included in a study of metastatic and nonmetastatic thyroid tumors (dated by TCRdb to between 2020 and 2021). At the level of the whole study: Repertoires were compared across peripheral blood and tumor or nodule tissue samples from malignant and benign thyroid patients. What the authors observed across the whole study: TCR beta diversity was reported as significantly higher in malignant tumors than in benign nodules, in both blood and tumor samples.

Before undergoing thyroid surgery, none of the patients had been given any kind of treatment. Patient clinical samples collected from the early 2010s to the late 2010s were retrospectively analysed using T-cell receptor beta sequencing. The method behind the library was PCR. The sequencing machine was an Illumina HiSeq 4000. The TCR beta-chain CDR3 region of each patient was profiled by high-throughput sequencing. The study's own analysis went as follows. Drawing on CDR3 differences between clinicopathological groups, the researchers built a classifier meant to tell apart patients with distant-metastatic papillary thyroid cancer. The Shannon index was used to assess repertoire diversity, and the Morisita-Horn index was used to assess tumor-blood repertoire similarity. TCRdb took the public reads, trimmed them with fastp at Q25, ran MiXCR for clone calling and kept in-frame beta chains. These V and J calls are TCRdb output, not the study's own analysis. The sample includes some 14,000 clones, with about 27% observed a single time. The top ten clonotypes cover around 3.7% of the sample.

Looking up the germline V gene (reference sequence) yields CDR1 DFQATT and CDR2 SNEGSKA. After removal of 2 bases from V and 2 bases from J, the junction retains 6 bases not matched to a gene. There are 14 amino acids in the CDR3, from cysteine to phenylalanine inclusive. Only the CDR3 part of the read is kept: 42 bases, read in frame from the first base. The sequence was collected from a female donor with papillary thyroid cancer or a benign thyroid nodule (not recorded which). Some clones in this sample may be carry-over from other donors' samples. The V and J genes are TRBV20-1 and TRBJ2-7; 7 junctional bases match TRBD1. The sample comprised blood. DNA sequence: TGCAGTGCTAGACCCCACAGGGGAGCCTACGAGCAGTACTTC. Its protein is CSARPHRGAYEQYF.